Following are 25 T cell receptor beta chains from one sample sequenced in a study of shared clonotypes between healthy human individuals. Repertoires were generated with immunoSEQ multiplex PCR, while TCRdb's copy carries only in-frame clones and drops some. Of a few million clones in the sample, 85% to 95% were seen once. Sequencing was performed on naive CD4+ T cells from PBMCs. Regarding subset: CD45RA+ positively selected. The receptors were gathered from a man aged 18 to 30 in good health. Some clones in this sample may be carry-over from other donors' samples.

The genes are TRBV5-3 and TRBJ1-1; 8 positions match TRBD1. TRBV5-3 is an open reading frame, and its role is uncertain. This CDR3 has 13 residues. V lost 2 bases and J lost 6; bases outside the gene matches: 3. The CDR3 is CARSFQGAAEAFF. CDR3 coding DNA: TGTGCCAGAAGCTTTCAGGGGGCGGCTGAAGCTTTCTTT.

The V and J genes are TRBV30 and TRBJ2-7; 8 positions match TRBD1. The length of the CDR3 is 12 residues. Germline V gene data show CDR1 as GTSNPN and CDR2 as SVGIG (reference sequence). Losses at the gene ends were 3 bases for V and 5 bases for J; bases not matched to a gene: 3. CDR3 sequence (DNA): TGTGCCTGGAGCCCGGACAGGGACGAGCAGTACTTC. It specifies CAWSPDRDEQYF.

The V gene is TRBV19, the J gene TRBJ2-5; D may be TRBD1 (6 bases). Looked up from germline, CDR1 is LNHDA and CDR2 is SQIVND (reference sequence). The CDR3 covers 13 residues. The germline V and J ends were trimmed by 9 bases and 2 bases, with 13 bases remaining between them. The CDR3 reads CASRSQGQETQYF. The CDR3 DNA reads as TGTGCCAGCCGATCCCAGGGGCAAGAGACCCAGTACTTC.

The chain employs TRBV30 and TRBJ1-5; 8 positions match TRBD1. With 5 bases clipped from V and 0 bases from J, the junction kept 3 bases outside the gene matches. The germline gives CDR1 GTSNPN, CDR2 SVGIG (reference sequence). There are 14 residues in the CDR3. CDR3 residues: CAWDRGYSNQPQHF. The CDR3 bases are TGTGCCTGGGACAGGGGATATAGCAATCAGCCCCAGCATTTT.

This sequence joins TRBV5-5 and TRBJ2-7; D ambiguous. V gave up 2 bases and J gave up 2 bases, with 11 bases separating them. The V gene's germline CDR1 is SGHKS and CDR2 YYEKEE (reference sequence). The CDR3 is made up of 14 amino acids. The DNA of the CDR3 is TGTGCCAGCAGCTTTGGGTCGAGTGCCTACGAGCAGTACTTC. It codes for CASSFGSSAYEQYF. Based on the CDR3 plus reference TRBV5-5 and TRBJ2-7, the full variable domain is DAGVTQSPTHLIKTRGQQVTLRCSPISGHKSVSWYQQVLGQGPQFIFQYYEKEERGRGNFPDRFSARQFPNYSSELNVNALLLGDSALYLCASSFGSSAYEQYFGPGTRLTVT.

The rearrangement joins TRBV7-9 to TRBJ2-5, with D possibly matching TRBD2 (7 bases). V was cut by 2 bases and J by 5 bases, with 12 bases left in between. The CDR3 has 14 residues. Germline lookup yields CDR1 SEHNR and CDR2 FQNEAQ (reference sequence). The DNA for the CDR3 is TGTGCCAGCAGCTTAAAGGGGGGGAGGGAGACCCAGTACTTC. Translated: CASSLKGGRETQYF.

This clone was counted once. The CDR3 coding sequence is TGTGCCAGCTCACCACCCGGACAGGGGGTAACCTACGAGCAGTACTTC. Residues: CASSPPGQGVTYEQYF. This chain joins TRBV18 and TRBJ2-7, with TRBD1 identical over 10 bases. Germline V gene lookup returns CDR1 KGHSH and CDR2 LQKENI. CDR3 length: 16 residues. The ends lost 0 bases at V and 2 bases at J; junction bases unmatched: 4.

The V and J genes are TRBV15 and TRBJ2-1; a weak D match, TRBD1 (5 bases). The length of the CDR3 is 16 residues. CDR1 LNHNV and CDR2 YYDKDF come from the germline V gene (reference sequence). The ends were cut back, 1 base at V and 4 bases at J, with 14 bases in the middle. CDR3 region: CATSRGPVREYNEQFF. The CDR3, as DNA: TGTGCCACCAGCAGAGGACCAGTCAGGGAATACAATGAGCAGTTCTTC.

The genes are TRBV28 and TRBJ2-1, with 13 bases that match TRBD2. Germline CDR1 is MDHEN and CDR2 is SYDVKM. CDR3 size: 16 residues. Trimming at V came to 7 bases and at J to 9 bases, leaving 12 bases not matched to a gene. The CDR3 reads CASTSFGLAGDSEQFF. CDR3 in DNA: TGTGCCAGCACCAGTTTCGGACTAGCGGGAGATAGTGAGCAGTTCTTC.

This clone was seen just once. The chain has TRBV29-1 and TRBJ2-5; TRBD2 agrees at 12 bases. The trim removed 6 bases at V and 2 bases at J, leaving 4 bases unmatched. The germline V gene has CDR1 SQVTM and CDR2 ANQGSEA. There are 14 residues in the CDR3. CDR3 sequence reads: CSVATSGSQETQYF. In DNA form, the CDR3 reads TGCAGCGTCGCGACTAGCGGGAGTCAAGAGACCCAGTACTTC.

The chain links TRBV7-8 to TRBJ2-7; 8 bases map to TRBD2. Germline CDR1 SGHVS, CDR2 FQNEAQ. J gave up 4 bases and V 1 base, and 6 bases lay outside the gene matches. The CDR3 has 15 amino acids. For the CDR3, the DNA is TGTGCCAGCAGCTTAGTGATTAGCGGGATGTACGAGCAGTACTTC. Protein sequence: CASSLVISGMYEQYF. Complete variable domain (other parts from reference TRBV7-8 and TRBJ2-7): GAGVSQSPRYKVAKRGQDVALRCDPISGHVSLFWYQQALGQGPEFLTYFQNEAQLDKSGLPSDRFFAERPEGSVSTLKIQRTQQEDSAVYLCASSLVISGMYEQYFGPGTRLTVT.

The chain employs TRBV20-1 and TRBJ2-1; possible D gene TRBD2, 6 bases. With 7 bases removed from V and 3 bases from J, the gap between germline ends came to 7 bases. This CDR3 region has 11 residues. Germline CDR1 is DFQATT and CDR2 is SNEGSKA (reference sequence). In nucleotides, the CDR3 is TGCAGTGGCGGGATCTACAATGAGCAGTTCTTC. Its protein product is CSGGIYNEQFF.

This chain uses TRBV4-3 with TRBJ2-2; 11 bases agree with TRBD2. The junction had 4 bases not matched to a gene; V was cut back by 4 bases and J by 6 bases. Germline loops: CDR1 LGHNA, CDR2 YSLEER. This CDR3 contains 15 residues. The CDR3 nucleotides read TGCGCCAGCAGCCCGGGACTAGCGGCACCCGGGGAGCTGTTTTTT. Translated, it gives CASSPGLAAPGELFF.

The CDR3, as DNA: TGTGCCACCAATGTCCGTGGGCCTGCAGATACGCAGTATTTT. This codes for CATNVRGPADTQYF. The chain uses TRBV28 and TRBJ2-3; D is ambiguous. The CDR3 covers 14 residues. The ends were cut back, 10 bases at V and 4 bases at J, with 18 bases in the middle. CDR1 and CDR2 (germline): MDHEN, SYDVKM.

Only one count was recorded for this clone. The chain combines TRBV28 with TRBJ2-5, with 8 bases identical to TRBD2. The CDR3 runs to 20 residues. Germline CDR1 is MDHEN and CDR2 is SYDVKM. The junction had 28 bases not matched to a gene; V was cut back by 8 bases and J by 5 bases. The CDR3 nucleotides read TGTGCCAGCCCTACCCGGGGGGCTGAGATAGCGGGACCCCTCGGGGAGACCCAGTACTTC. Translating it yields CASPTRGAEIAGPLGETQYF.

This chain links TRBV7-9 with TRBJ2-7; possibly TRBD2 for D (5 bases). In germline, CDR1 is SEHNR, CDR2 FQNEAQ (reference sequence). V was pared by 0 bases and J by 3 bases, with 9 bases between. The CDR3 loop spans 14 amino acids. DNA for the CDR3: TGTGCCAGCAGCTTAGCTAGCGCTCACTACGAGCAGTACTTC. Translation gives CASSLASAHYEQYF.

This clone has a single count. The chain uses TRBV5-1 and TRBJ1-2; tentatively, D is TRBD1 (6 bases). Germline CDR1 is SGHRS and CDR2 is YFSETQ. The CDR3 is 15 residues long. V lost 8 bases to trimming and J lost 5 bases, with 22 bases between them. The DNA for the CDR3 is TGCGCCAGTAGAGCGGTTGAGGGGGGCAGGTATGGCTACACCTTC. Residues: CASRAVEGGRYGYTF.

The chain is built from TRBV12-5 and TRBJ2-3; unclear D gene. Trimming stripped 4 bases from V and 2 bases from J, with 7 bases between. Germline V gene lookup returns CDR1 LGHNT and CDR2 FRNRAP. The CDR3 loop spans 13 amino acids. The CDR3 protein is CASGSPATDTQYF. In DNA form, the CDR3 reads TGTGCTAGTGGTTCCCCTGCCACAGATACGCAGTATTTT. Combining the CDR3 with reference TRBV12-5 and TRBJ2-3 gives the whole variable domain DARVTQTPRHKVTEMGQEVTMRCQPILGHNTVFWYRQTMMQGLELLAYFRNRAPLDDSGMPKDRFSAEMPDATLATLKIQPSEPRDSAVYFCASGSPATDTQYFGPGTRLTVL.

This rearrangement joins TRBV5-1 to TRBJ1-3; 8 nucleotides align to TRBD1. Germline V gene lookup returns CDR1 SGHRS and CDR2 YFSETQ. The CDR3 extends over 14 amino acids. The V segment lost 4 bases and the J segment 4 bases; nucleotides outside the gene matches: 4. CDR3 in DNA: TGCGCCAGCAGCCCACAGGGGGTGGGAAACACCATATATTTT. This sequence encodes CASSPQGVGNTIYF.

This clone has just one count. The J gene is TRBJ1-2, the V gene TRBV6-5; 9 bases are shared with TRBD1. This CDR3 contains 15 residues. Losses at the gene ends were 0 bases for V and 6 bases for J; bases not matched to a gene: 5. CDR1 is MNHEY and CDR2 is SVGAGI in the germline V gene. CDR3 in DNA: TGTGCCAGCAGTTACTCGTTAGGGGACAGGGATGGCTACACCTTC. Protein sequence: CASSYSLGDRDGYTF.

The table lists this clone with a count of one. This rearrangement joins TRBV19 to TRBJ1-5, with unresolved D. The CDR3 has 15 residues. Per the germline V gene, CDR1 is LNHDA and CDR2 is SQIVND (reference sequence). Trimming shortened V by 6 bases and J by 5 bases, and 17 bases separated the two germline ends. CDR3: CASRTRTPTHQPQHF. CDR3 nucleotide sequence: TGTGCCAGTAGAACCCGGACCCCTACCCATCAGCCCCAGCATTTT.

The CDR3 DNA reads as TGCGCCAGCAGCCGCCGTCAGGCGGGACTTACATACAATGAGCAGTTCTTC. Translation: CASSRRQAGLTYNEQFF. V usage is TRBV4-3 and J usage is TRBJ2-1; possibly TRBD2 for D (6 bases). The CDR3 has 17 amino acids. Germline V gene sequence: CDR1 LGHNA, CDR2 YSLEER. The germline V and J ends were trimmed by 4 bases and 4 bases, with 20 bases remaining between them.

This clone appeared a single time. The chain employs TRBV25-1 and TRBJ1-4, with D possibly matching TRBD1 (5 bases). This CDR3 is 15 amino acids long. Germline loops: CDR1 MGHDK, CDR2 SYGVNS. V lost 7 bases, J lost 5 bases, and 17 bases lay in between. CDR3 DNA: TGTGCCAGCACCCCCTCCGGGACGGTGAATGAAAAACTGTTTTTT. Its translation is CASTPSGTVNEKLFF.

The chain employs TRBV9 and TRBJ2-1, with 7 bases identical to TRBD1. Trimming took 4 bases from V and 7 from J; bases not matched to a gene: 11. The CDR3 is 15 residues long. Germline assignment: CDR1 SGDLS and CDR2 YYNGEE. The CDR3 coding sequence is TGTGCCAGCAGCCCGCAATTGAACAGGGGTAATGAGCAGTTCTTC. It encodes CASSPQLNRGNEQFF.

For this clone: Other DNA sequences in this specimen translate into the identical CDR3. V usage is TRBV6-5 and J usage is TRBJ2-7, with D perhaps being TRBD1 or TRBD2 (5 bases each). The CDR3 has 15 residues. The V end lost 0 bases, the J end lost 2 bases, and 11 bases lay between the germline ends. Germline lookup yields CDR1 MNHEY and CDR2 SVGAGI. CDR3 protein: CASSYSGTATYEQYF. The CDR3 DNA reads as TGTGCCAGCAGTTACTCAGGGACGGCAACCTACGAGCAGTACTTC.